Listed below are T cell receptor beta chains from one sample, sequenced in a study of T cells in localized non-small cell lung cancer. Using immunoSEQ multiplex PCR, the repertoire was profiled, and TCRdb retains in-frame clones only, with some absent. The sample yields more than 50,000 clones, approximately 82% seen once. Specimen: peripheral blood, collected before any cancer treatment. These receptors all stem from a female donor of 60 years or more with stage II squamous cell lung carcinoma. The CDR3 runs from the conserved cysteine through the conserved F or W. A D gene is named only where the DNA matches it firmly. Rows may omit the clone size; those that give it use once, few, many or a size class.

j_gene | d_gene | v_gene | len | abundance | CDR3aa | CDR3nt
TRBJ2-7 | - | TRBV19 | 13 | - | CASSGDGTYEQYF | TGTGCCAGTAGCGGCGACGGGACCTACGAGCAGTACTTC
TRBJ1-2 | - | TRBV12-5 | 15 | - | CASGLGLGGTYGYTF | TGTGCTAGTGGTTTGGGATTGGGTGGGACCTATGGCTACACCTTC
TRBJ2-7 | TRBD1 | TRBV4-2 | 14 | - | CASSGYRGSYEQYF | TGTGCCAGCAGCGGCTACAGGGGCTCCTACGAGCAGTACTTC
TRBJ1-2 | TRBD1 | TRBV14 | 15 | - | CASSQDPGGVYGYTF | TGTGCCAGCAGCCAAGACCCAGGGGGCGTTTATGGCTACACCTTC
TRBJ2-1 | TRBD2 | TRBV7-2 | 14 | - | CASSGGGGYNEQFF | TGTGCCAGCAGCGGTGGGGGGGGTTACAATGAGCAGTTCTTC
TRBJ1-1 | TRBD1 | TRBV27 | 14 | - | CASSLDYRGTEAFF | TGTGCCAGCAGTTTAGACTACAGGGGCACTGAAGCTTTCTTT
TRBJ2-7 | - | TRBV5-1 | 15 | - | CASSLETGVIYEQYF | TGCGCCAGCAGCTTGGAAACGGGAGTCATCTACGAGCAGTACTTC
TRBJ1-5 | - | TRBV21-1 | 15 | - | CASSPKTGSNQPQHF | TGTGCCAGCAGCCCGAAGACAGGTAGCAATCAGCCCCAGCATTTT
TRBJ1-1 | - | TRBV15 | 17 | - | CATSTIGGGAGNTEAFF | TGTGCCACCAGCACTATCGGAGGGGGGGCAGGGAACACTGAAGCTTTCTTT
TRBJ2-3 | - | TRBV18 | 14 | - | CASSPRGLGDTQYF | TGTGCCAGCTCACCACGGGGGCTCGGAGATACGCAGTATTTT
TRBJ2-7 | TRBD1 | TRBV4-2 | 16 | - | CASSPNLRQGSYEQYF | TGTGCCAGCAGTCCGAATTTGAGACAGGGCTCCTACGAGCAGTACTTC
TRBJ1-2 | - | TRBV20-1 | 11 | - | CSASGGDGYTF | TGCAGTGCTAGTGGTGGAGATGGCTACACCTTC
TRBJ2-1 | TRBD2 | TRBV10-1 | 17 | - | CASSGLPSGGALAEQFF | TGCGCCAGCAGTGGGCTTCCTAGCGGGGGGGCCCTCGCTGAGCAGTTCTTC
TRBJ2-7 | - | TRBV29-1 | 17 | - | CSALGRLGSGQSYEQYF | TGCAGCGCATTGGGGAGGCTAGGAAGCGGGCAATCCTACGAGCAGTACTTC
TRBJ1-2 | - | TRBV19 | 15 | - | CASSIEKGIKYGYTF | TGTGCCAGTAGTATAGAAAAGGGAATTAAGTATGGCTACACCTTC
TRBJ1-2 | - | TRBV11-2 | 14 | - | CASSAGRGIYGYTF | TGTGCCAGCAGCGCCGGTCGGGGTATCTATGGCTACACCTTC
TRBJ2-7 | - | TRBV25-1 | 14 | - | CASSRDAFPYEQYF | TGTGCCAGCAGCCGGGACGCTTTCCCCTACGAGCAGTACTTC
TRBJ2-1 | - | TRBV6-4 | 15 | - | CASSGGTSSYNEQFF | TGTGCCAGCAGCGGGGGTACCAGCTCCTACAATGAGCAGTTCTTC
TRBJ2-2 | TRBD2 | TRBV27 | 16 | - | CASSLLGLASTGELFF | TGTGCCAGCAGTTTACTGGGACTAGCAAGCACCGGGGAGCTGTTTTTT
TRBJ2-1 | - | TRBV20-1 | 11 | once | CGPQGSNEQFF | TGCGGGCCACAGGGATCCAATGAGCAGTTCTTC
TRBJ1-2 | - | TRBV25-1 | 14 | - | CASSETGSWDGYTF | TGTGCCAGCAGTGAGACAGGTTCCTGGGATGGCTACACCTTC
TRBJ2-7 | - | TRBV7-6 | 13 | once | CASSLAETYEQYF | TGTGCCAGCAGCTTAGCAGAAACCTACGAGCAGTACTTC
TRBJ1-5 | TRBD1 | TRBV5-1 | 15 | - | CASSLEGQNNQPQHF | TGCGCCAGCAGCTTGGAGGGACAGAACAATCAGCCCCAGCATTTT
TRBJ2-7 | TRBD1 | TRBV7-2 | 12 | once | CASSRTGREQYF | TGTGCCAGCAGCCGGACAGGGCGCGAGCAGTACTTC
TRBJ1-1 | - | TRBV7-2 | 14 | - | CASSVVRPGAEAFF | TGTGCCAGCAGCGTCGTACGACCGGGCGCTGAAGCTTTCTTT
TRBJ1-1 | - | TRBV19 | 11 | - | CASIRRTEAFF | TGTGCCAGTATTCGGCGCACTGAAGCTTTCTTT
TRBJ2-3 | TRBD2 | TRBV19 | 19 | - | CASSAHLRTSGGGRDTQYF | TGTGCCAGTAGTGCCCACCTTCGCACTAGCGGGGGGGGGAGAGATACGCAGTATTTT
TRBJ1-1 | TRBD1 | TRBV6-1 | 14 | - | CASSESGGISEAFF | TGTGCCAGCAGTGAATCAGGGGGGATCAGTGAAGCTTTCTTT
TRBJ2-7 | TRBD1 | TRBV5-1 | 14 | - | CASSSRDRVYEQYF | TGCGCCAGCAGCTCCCGGGACAGGGTGTACGAGCAGTACTTC
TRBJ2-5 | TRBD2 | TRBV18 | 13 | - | CASSLSGGETQYF | TGTGCCAGCTCACTTTCGGGAGGGGAGACCCAGTACTTC
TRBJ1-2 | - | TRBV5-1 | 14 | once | CASSAPDRVYGYTF | TGCGCCAGCAGCGCCCCCGACAGAGTCTATGGCTACACCTTC
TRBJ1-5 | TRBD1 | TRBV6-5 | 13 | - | CASGGQGLQPQHF | TGTGCCAGCGGAGGACAGGGTCTTCAGCCCCAGCATTTT
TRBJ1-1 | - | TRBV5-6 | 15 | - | CASSFIAGDGTEAFF | TGTGCCAGCAGCTTCATTGCCGGGGATGGGACTGAAGCTTTCTTT
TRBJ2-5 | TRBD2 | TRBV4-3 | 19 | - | CASSQDLPLAGGWGETQYF | TGCGCCAGCAGCCAAGATTTACCCCTAGCGGGGGGCTGGGGGGAGACCCAGTACTTC
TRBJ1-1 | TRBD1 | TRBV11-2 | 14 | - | CASSLTGGNTEAFF | TGTGCCAGCAGCTTGACAGGGGGGAACACTGAAGCTTTCTTT
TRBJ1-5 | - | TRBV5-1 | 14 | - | CASRFRGSNQPQHF | TGCGCCAGCCGATTTCGGGGTAGCAATCAGCCCCAGCATTTT
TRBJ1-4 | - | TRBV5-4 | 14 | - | CASSYDRANEKLFF | TGTGCCAGCAGCTATGACAGAGCTAATGAAAAACTGTTTTTT
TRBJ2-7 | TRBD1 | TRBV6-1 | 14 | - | CASRGQGSFGEQYF | TGTGCCAGCAGAGGACAGGGGAGTTTCGGCGAGCAGTACTTC
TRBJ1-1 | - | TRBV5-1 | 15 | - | CASSRSLGANTEAFF | TGCGCCAGCAGCCGGTCGCTGGGGGCGAACACTGAAGCTTTCTTT
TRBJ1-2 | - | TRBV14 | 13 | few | CASSAQGMAGYTF | TGTGCCAGCAGCGCCCAAGGGATGGCTGGCTACACCTTC
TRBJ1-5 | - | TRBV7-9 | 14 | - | CASSLNGGNQPQHF | TGTGCCAGCAGCCTAAACGGGGGCAATCAGCCCCAGCATTTT
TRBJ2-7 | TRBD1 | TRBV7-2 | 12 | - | CASSWDRLEQYF | TGTGCCAGCAGCTGGGACAGGCTTGAGCAGTACTTC
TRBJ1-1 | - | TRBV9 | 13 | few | CASSVGQYTEAFF | TGTGCCAGCAGCGTCGGACAGTACACTGAAGCTTTCTTT